A single T cell receptor beta chain is shown here with its context. Authors' data handling: Researchers report that nucleated cell counts were estimated from reference gene primer amplification. Sequencing was performed with immunoSEQ multiplex PCR; in TCRdb, only in-frame clones are kept and a portion is missing. The V and J calls and the clone size are those of that table, but D and trimming were determined from the DNA. The sample yields approximately 71,000 clones, about four fifths seen once. This sample was included in a study of blood T cell repertoires in COVID-19. Study context: There were acute and convalescent COVID-19 samples, and they came from the United States, Italy and Spain. PBMCs, B-cell-depleted T cells, or T cells provided the cDNA or gDNA that made up the material.

Sequencing input: peripheral blood. The clonotype comes from a woman aged 80 or over with acute or convalescent COVID-19.

The CDR3 loop reads CASSPPGDREAFF. DNA of the CDR3: TGTGCCAGCAGCCCACCGGGAGACCGTGAAGCTTTCTTT. The J gene is TRBJ1-1, the V gene TRBV9; D is unclear. Germline-derived CDR1 and CDR2 are SGDLS and YYNGEE. This CDR3 has 13 amino acids. V lost 4 bases to trimming and J lost 7 bases, with 14 bases between them.